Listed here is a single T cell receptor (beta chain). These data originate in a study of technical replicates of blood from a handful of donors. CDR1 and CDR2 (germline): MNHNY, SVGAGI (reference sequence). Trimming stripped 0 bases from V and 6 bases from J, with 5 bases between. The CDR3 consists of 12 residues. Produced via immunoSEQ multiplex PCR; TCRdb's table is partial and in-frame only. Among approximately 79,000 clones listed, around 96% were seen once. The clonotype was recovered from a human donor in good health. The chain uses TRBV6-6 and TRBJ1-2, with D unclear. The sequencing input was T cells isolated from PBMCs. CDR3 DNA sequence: TGTGCCAGCAGTTACTCCGGTAATGGCTACACCTTC. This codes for CASSYSGNGYTF.